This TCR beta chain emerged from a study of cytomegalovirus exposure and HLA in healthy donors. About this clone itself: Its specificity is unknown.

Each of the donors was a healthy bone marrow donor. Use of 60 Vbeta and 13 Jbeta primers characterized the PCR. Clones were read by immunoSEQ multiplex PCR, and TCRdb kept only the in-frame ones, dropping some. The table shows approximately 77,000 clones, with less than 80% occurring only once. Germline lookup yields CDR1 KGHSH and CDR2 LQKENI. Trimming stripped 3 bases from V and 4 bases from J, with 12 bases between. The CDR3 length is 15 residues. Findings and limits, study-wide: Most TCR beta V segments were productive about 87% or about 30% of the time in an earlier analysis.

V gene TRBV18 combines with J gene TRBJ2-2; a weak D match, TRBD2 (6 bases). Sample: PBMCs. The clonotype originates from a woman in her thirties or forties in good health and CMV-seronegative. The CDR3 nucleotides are TGTGCCAGCTCACCGTCGGGCGGGATCACCGGGGAGCTGTTTTTT. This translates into CASSPSGGITGELFF.